These 6 T cell receptor beta chains share one sample of origin, sequenced in a study of shared clonotypes between healthy human individuals (dated by TCRdb to the early 2020s). Library generation was performed with the immunoSEQ multiplex PCR assay. The clones in this table, taken by TCRdb from immuneACCESS, are in-frame only. Not every clone is retained; where verified, under half of the shortfall comes from an unresolved V gene, and the cause of the rest is unknown. The sample profile shows about 1 million clones; about 80% of them were found once. More than 0.45% of the sample is held by the ten biggest clonotypes. Sequenced sample: memory CD4+ T cells from PBMCs. What this sample's cell subset or site label stands for: CD45RA-negative fraction. The receptors come from a man between 18 and 35 years old in good health. Some clones in this sample may be carry-over from other donors' samples.

The chain joins TRBV5-4 to TRBJ2-5; maybe TRBD1 (5 bases). The CDR3 is 15 residues long. With 4 bases removed from V and 5 bases from J, the gap between germline ends came to 18 bases. Per germline, CDR1 SGHNT and CDR2 YYREEE (reference sequence). CDR3 protein: CASSLGPLKDETQYF. The CDR3 DNA is TGTGCCAGCAGCCTGGGGCCCCTCAAAGATGAGACCCAGTACTTC.

Turning to this clone: This same CDR3 is encoded by further DNA sequences in the sample. J is TRBJ2-7 and V is TRBV28; 8 bases agree with TRBD1. Germline V gene sequence: CDR1 MDHEN, CDR2 SYDVKM. CDR3 length equals 15 residues. J gave up 1 base and V 6 bases, and 8 bases lay outside the gene matches. This CDR3 reads CASSSPGTGSYEQYF. The CDR3 nucleotides read TGTGCCAGCAGCTCCCCCGGGACAGGATCCTACGAGCAGTACTTC.

This chain uses TRBV5-1 with TRBJ2-2; TRBD2 aligns across 9 bases. V shed 2 bases and J 5 bases; nucleotides not matched to a gene: 10. This CDR3 is built from 17 residues. Germline V gives CDR1 SGHRS, CDR2 YFSETQ. This chain's CDR3 is CASSFSVAGEGTGELFF. The CDR3 bases are TGCGCCAGCAGCTTTTCGGTAGCGGGAGAAGGGACCGGGGAGCTGTTTTTT.

This clone occurred a few times. Written as DNA, the CDR3 is TGTGCCATCAGTGATATCTACGAGCAGTACTTC. This codes for CAISDIYEQYF. This chain links TRBV10-3 with TRBJ2-7; D call uncertain. The CDR3 totals 11 residues. Germline CDR1 and CDR2: ENHRY and SYGVKD. The V and J ends lost 3 bases and 3 bases respectively, with 3 bases between them.

This clone has just a few counts. This chain connects TRBV30 to TRBJ1-1; D gene uncertain. Looked up from germline, CDR1 is GTSNPN and CDR2 is SVGIG (reference sequence). V was pared by 4 bases and J by 8 bases, with 14 bases between. CDR3 length equals 12 residues. The CDR3 sequence is CAWINPYTEAFF. CDR3 sequence (DNA): TGTGCCTGGATCAACCCTTATACAGAAGCTTTCTTT.

V usage is TRBV27 and J usage is TRBJ1-2; a possible D gene is TRBD1 (6 bases). Germline CDR1 and CDR2: MNHEY and SMNVEV (reference sequence). The CDR3 covers 14 residues. V lost 2 bases, J lost 4 bases, and 11 bases lay in between. The CDR3 spells CASSLGTGLYGYTF. CDR3 nucleotide sequence: TGTGCCAGCAGTTTAGGTACAGGGCTCTATGGCTACACCTTC.